The 5 T cell receptor beta chains presented below share a single source sample, sequenced in a study of post-analysis software for immune sequencing data. The authors incorporated unique molecular identifiers into the TCR beta cDNA libraries. TCRdb passed the PCR reads through MiXCR, listing each CDR3 protein once. The sample lists 450,000 to 700,000 distinct CDR3 sequences; 44% were seen once. Study-wide findings and caveats: Among about 5 TRBV segments more frequent in patients than controls were TRBV5-6, TRBV5-1 and TRBV20-1.

No antigen has been identified for these receptors. Sequencing was carried out using blood. The receptors shown here come from a girl aged 5-17 years with multiple sclerosis.

This clonotype was counted a single time. The genes are TRBV9 and TRBJ2-3; 7 bases agree with TRBD1. V lost 2 bases to trimming and J lost 1 base; unmatched junction nucleotides: 7. CDR1 and CDR2 from the germline V gene are SGDLS and YYNGEE. CDR3 length: 16 amino acids. DNA of the CDR3: TGTGCCAGCAGCGTCACAACAGGGGCCGGCACAGATACGCAGTATTTT. Encoded protein: CASSVTTGAGTDTQYF.

V is TRBV28 and J is TRBJ2-1; D is unresolved. Germline assignment: CDR1 MDHEN and CDR2 SYDVKM. V lost 7 bases to trimming and J lost 2 bases, with 9 bases between them. The CDR3 contains 13 residues. The DNA for the CDR3 is TGTGCCAGCATTGAGTCGACCTACAATGAGCAGTTCTTC. Translation: CASIESTYNEQFF.

This clonotype was detected once. This chain joins TRBV6-6 and TRBJ2-4; D tentatively reads TRBD1 or TRBD2 (6 bases each). This CDR3 has 17 amino acids. Deletions cut 1 base from V and 0 bases from J, with 13 bases between. The germline CDR1 and CDR2 sequences are MNHNY and SVGAGI (reference sequence). The CDR3 DNA sequence: TGTGCCAGCAGTTACTTAGGCAGGGGACTAGCCAAAAACATTCAGTACTTC. This gives the protein CASSYLGRGLAKNIQYF.

This rearrangement joins TRBV7-2 to TRBJ2-1; no definite D call. Trimming stripped 5 bases from V and 3 bases from J, with 8 bases between. The CDR3 sequence is 13 residues long. CDR1 and CDR2 from the germline V gene are SGHTA and FQGNSA. CDR3 in amino acids: CASSPADYNEQFF. The CDR3 DNA reads as TGTGCCAGCAGCCCCGCAGACTACAATGAGCAGTTCTTC.

The chain joins TRBV29-1 to TRBJ1-1; D is undetermined. Trimming stripped 1 base from V and 3 bases from J, with 6 bases between. The CDR3 extends over 12 amino acids. CDR1 and CDR2 from the germline V gene are SQVTM and ANQGSEA. The DNA of the CDR3 is TGCAGCGTTGAAGGGTCGTACACTGAAGCTTTCTTT. Its translation is CSVEGSYTEAFF. The full variable domain, in which reference TRBV29-1 and TRBJ1-1 provide the parts outside the CDR3, is SAVISQKPSRDICQRGTSLTIQCQVDSQVTMMFWYRQQPGQSLTLIATANQGSEATYESGFVIDKFPISRPNLTFSTLTVSNMSPEDSSIYLCSVEGSYTEAFFGQGTRLTVV.